This passage covers 29 T cell receptor beta chains from one sample sequenced in a study of cytomegalovirus exposure and HLA in healthy donors. Researchers ran the PCR with 60 Vbeta and 13 Jbeta primers. Method: immunoSEQ multiplex PCR; TCRdb's copy keeps in-frame clones and lacks some. The table shows about 120,000 clones, with 65% to 85% occurring only once. Sequencing was done on a sample of PBMCs. All receptors derive from a man aged 50 to 59 in good health and CMV-seronegative.

CDR3 DNA sequence: TGTGCCAGCAGTTTAGCTGGGGCGGCCTACAATGAGCAGTTCTTC. Its protein product is CASSLAGAAYNEQFF. V and J are TRBV28 and TRBJ2-1; D possibly corresponds to TRBD1 (5 bases). With 2 bases removed from V and 2 bases from J, the gap between germline ends came to 10 bases. Germline-derived CDR1 and CDR2 are MDHEN and SYDVKM. The CDR3 consists of 15 residues.

This sequence joins TRBV7-9 and TRBJ2-1; TRBD2 matches at 12 bases. This CDR3 is built from 16 residues. Per germline, CDR1 SEHNR and CDR2 FQNEAQ (reference sequence). Trimming cost V 3 bases and J 8 bases; bases outside gene matches: 8. CDR3 protein: CASSFGLAGGRYEQFF. The CDR3 region has the DNA TGTGCCAGCAGCTTCGGGCTAGCGGGGGGGCGATATGAGCAGTTCTTC.

The count of this clone is one. This chain uses TRBV7-2 with TRBJ2-5, with TRBD2 matching over 8 bases. V was clipped by 5 bases and J by 3 bases; unmatched bases: 2. The CDR3 spans 13 residues. In germline, CDR1 is SGHTA, CDR2 FQGNSA. The CDR3 DNA sequence: TGTGCCAGCAGCACACTAGCGGAAGAGACCCAGTACTTC. It codes for CASSTLAEETQYF.

The CDR3 protein is CASSRAGLYTDTQYF. CDR3 nucleotide sequence: TGTGCCAGCAGCCGGGCGGGACTCTACACAGATACGCAGTATTTT. This rearrangement joins TRBV7-9 to TRBJ2-3, with D possibly matching TRBD2 (6 bases). CDR1 is SEHNR and CDR2 is FQNEAQ in the germline V gene (reference sequence). This CDR3 has 15 residues. Trimming pared 5 bases from V and 2 bases from J, leaving 14 bases between.

In this sample, this clone turned up a few times. The chain links TRBV6-1 to TRBJ1-6; TRBD1 agrees at 7 bases. Germline values: CDR1 MNHNS, CDR2 SASEGT. The V and J ends lost 5 bases and 4 bases, in that order; junction bases with no gene match: 2. The CDR3 consists of 14 residues. CDR3 residues: CASSRDSYNSPLHF. In DNA, the CDR3 is TGTGCCAGCAGTAGGGACAGTTATAATTCACCCCTCCACTTT.

The rearrangement links TRBV7-9 to TRBJ1-6; D not certain. There are 12 residues in the CDR3. The V and J ends lost 5 bases and 7 bases respectively, with 6 bases between them. The germline gives CDR1 SEHNR, CDR2 FQNEAQ (reference sequence). The CDR3 DNA reads as TGTGCCAGCAGCCGGGAGAATTCACCCCTCCACTTT. Translated: CASSRENSPLHF.

The chain has TRBV19 and TRBJ1-5, with D perhaps matching TRBD1 (6 bases). The germline V and J ends were trimmed by 11 bases and 5 bases, with 16 bases remaining between them. CDR3 length: 13 residues. Per the germline V gene, CDR1 is LNHDA and CDR2 is SQIVND (reference sequence). The CDR3 loop reads CAGSAGADQPQHF. The CDR3 bases are TGTGCCGGGTCGGCGGGGGCGGATCAGCCCCAGCATTTT.

V gene TRBV5-6 combines with J gene TRBJ2-2; TRBD1 is a possible D gene (6 bases). CDR1 is SGHDT and CDR2 is YYEEEE in the germline V gene. The CDR3 totals 15 residues. The V end lost 3 bases, the J end lost 0 bases, and 9 bases lay between the germline ends. CDR3 in DNA: TGTGCCAGCAGCTCTGACAGGACGAACACCGGGGAGCTGTTTTTT. Amino acid sequence: CASSSDRTNTGELFF.

This clone appeared a few times. The chain couples TRBV6-5 to TRBJ2-7; 10 nucleotides agree with TRBD2. The CDR3 totals 13 residues. V dropped 5 bases and J dropped 9; count of bases not matched to a gene: 7. The germline CDR1 and CDR2 sequences are MNHEY and SVGAGI. The CDR3: CASSLDLAGVQYF. The CDR3 region has the DNA TGTGCCAGCAGTCTTGATCTAGCGGGAGTGCAGTACTTC.

The chain joins TRBV5-1 to TRBJ2-1; TRBD1 agrees at 8 bases. The CDR3 contains 13 residues. The junction had 8 bases not matched to a gene; V was cut back by 0 bases and J by 15 bases. Looked up from germline, CDR1 is SGHRS and CDR2 is YFSETQ. The CDR3 DNA reads as TGCGCCAGCAGCTTGGCCGGGCAGGGGGCCTTGTTCTTC. It specifies CASSLAGQGALFF.

V is TRBV6-5 and J is TRBJ1-3; TRBD1 matches 9 bases. The CDR3 contains 14 residues. The ends lost 5 bases at V and 8 bases at J; junction bases unmatched: 7. Looked up from germline, CDR1 is MNHEY and CDR2 is SVGAGI. CDR3 DNA sequence: TGTGCCAGCAGTGGGGGACAGGGTATGGACACCATATATTTT. Its translation is CASSGGQGMDTIYF.

The count of this clone is one. The genes are TRBV5-1 and TRBJ2-3; TRBD2 aligns across 9 bases. The CDR3 extends over 16 amino acids. With 0 bases clipped from V and 6 bases from J, the junction kept 8 bases outside the gene matches. The germline V gene encodes CDR1 SGHRS and CDR2 YFSETQ. Here the CDR3 DNA reads TGCGCCAGCAGCTTGGCCACGGGACTAGCATTCGATACGCAGTATTTT. This translates into CASSLATGLAFDTQYF.

This chain connects TRBV4-3 to TRBJ2-4, with D possibly being TRBD2 (7 bases). The CDR3 is 16 residues long. Germline loops: CDR1 LGHNA, CDR2 YSLEER. Trimming took off 1 base at V and 2 bases at J, with 12 bases between the two ends. CDR3 amino acids: CASSQGRGASKNIQYF. CDR3 nucleotide sequence: TGCGCCAGCAGCCAAGGACGGGGGGCGTCCAAAAACATTCAGTACTTC.

The rearrangement links TRBV27 to TRBJ1-5, with 7 nucleotides matching TRBD1. This CDR3 region has 14 residues. Germline CDR1 reads MNHEY; CDR2 reads SMNVEV (reference sequence). Germline trimming cut 5 bases from V and 4 bases from J; bases unmatched to any gene: 5. The CDR3 is CASSRPGGNQPQHF. DNA for the CDR3: TGTGCCAGCAGTCGGCCAGGGGGGAATCAGCCCCAGCATTTT.

With regard to this clone: The same CDR3 arises from other DNA sequences in this sample as well. The J gene is TRBJ2-1, the V gene TRBV29-1; 10 bases line up with TRBD1. Trimming cost V 7 bases and J 8 bases; bases outside gene matches: 5. This CDR3 comprises 12 residues. Germline V CDR1 and CDR2: SQVTM, ANQGSEA. The CDR3 nucleotides read TGCAGCGCTCGACAGGGGGCGGATGAGCAGTTCTTC. Protein: CSARQGADEQFF.

The chain combines TRBV29-1 with TRBJ2-1; the match to TRBD1 covers 10 bases. Germline V gene lookup returns CDR1 SQVTM and CDR2 ANQGSEA. This CDR3 has 12 residues. The V gene end was trimmed by 6 bases and the J gene end by 5 bases; junction bases not matched to a gene: 1. The CDR3 bases are TGCAGCGTCGGACAGGGGGACAATGAGCAGTTCTTC. This sequence encodes CSVGQGDNEQFF.

The rearrangement links TRBV29-1 to TRBJ1-1; no clear D gene. Trimming removed 1 base from V and 0 bases from J, with 12 bases in between. Per germline, CDR1 SQVTM and CDR2 ANQGSEA. This CDR3 is 15 amino acids long. The CDR3 loop reads CSVEAGMGMNTEAFF. In nucleotides, the CDR3 is TGCAGCGTTGAAGCGGGGATGGGAATGAACACTGAAGCTTTCTTT.

The chain has TRBV6-5 and TRBJ1-4; D unclear. Germline CDR1 reads MNHEY; CDR2 reads SVGAGI. The CDR3 sequence is 13 residues long. V dropped 2 bases and J dropped 1 base, with 2 bases sitting between them. The chain's CDR3 is CASSYRTNEKLFF. DNA of the CDR3: TGTGCCAGCAGTTACCGAACTAATGAAAAACTGTTTTTT.

The chain has TRBV4-3 and TRBJ2-3; D is possibly TRBD2 (6 bases). The germline CDR1 and CDR2 sequences are LGHNA and YSLEER. The CDR3 extends over 16 amino acids. V was pared by 0 bases and J by 9 bases, with 19 bases between. CDR3 sequence: CASSQDLASSAGTQYF. CDR3 DNA sequence: TGCGCCAGCAGCCAAGATCTGGCTAGTTCGGCGGGGACGCAGTATTTT.

The chain employs TRBV5-1 and TRBJ1-6; D remains ambiguous. CDR1 SGHRS and CDR2 YFSETQ come from the germline V gene. CDR3 length equals 14 residues. Trimming stripped 4 bases from V and 7 bases from J, with 12 bases between. CDR3: CASSLDFWNSPLHF. In nucleotides, the CDR3 is TGCGCCAGCAGCCTGGACTTCTGGAATTCACCCCTCCACTTT.

Note on this clone: At one boundary the junction diverges from the germline segment, which might be a read error. The chain carries TRBV29-1 and TRBJ1-2; no definite D call. The length of the CDR3 is 10 residues. Germline V gene data show CDR1 as SQVTM and CDR2 as ANQGSEA. CDR3 sequence: CSVGEGGYPF. CDR3 nucleotides: TGCAGCGTTGGGGAGGGAGGCTACCCCTTC.

The chain recombines TRBV7-3 with TRBJ2-7; 8 nucleotides agree with TRBD1. With 5 bases clipped from V and 2 bases from J, the junction kept 5 bases outside the gene matches. Germline CDR1 reads SGHTA; CDR2 reads FQGTGA. This CDR3 is 14 amino acids long. The CDR3 loop is CASSDTGGPYEQYF. CDR3 sequence (DNA): TGTGCCAGCAGCGATACAGGGGGGCCCTACGAGCAGTACTTC.

The chain uses TRBV5-1 and TRBJ1-2, with TRBD1 as a possible D gene (6 bases). There are 16 residues in the CDR3. CDR1 and CDR2 (germline): SGHRS, YFSETQ. V was pared by 2 bases and J by 10 bases, with 24 bases between. CDR3 bases: TGCGCCAGCAGCTTCAACATTCGTTCGTTAGGGGGTGCCTACACCTTC. It is translated as CASSFNIRSLGGAYTF.

The gene calls are TRBV7-2 and TRBJ2-7; TRBD2 matches 7 bases. Losses at the gene ends were 9 bases for V and 6 bases for J; bases not matched to a gene: 8. Germline values: CDR1 SGHTA, CDR2 FQGNSA. The CDR3 extends over 12 amino acids. DNA of the CDR3: TGTGCCAGGCCCTGGGCGGGAGCCGAGCAGTACTTC. Translating gives CARPWAGAEQYF.

CDR3: CASSLRRGRGRETQYF. In nucleotides, the CDR3 is TGTGCCAGCAGCTTACGACGCGGCAGGGGGCGGGAGACCCAGTACTTC. The rearrangement uses TRBV7-2 and TRBJ2-5; 8 nucleotides agree with TRBD1. This CDR3 comprises 16 residues. Looked up from germline, CDR1 is SGHTA and CDR2 is FQGNSA. Trimming at V came to 2 bases and at J to 5 bases, leaving 10 bases not matched to a gene.

V usage is TRBV5-1 and J usage is TRBJ2-1, with D possibly TRBD2 on 6 matching bases. V gave up 4 bases and J gave up 0 bases, with 11 bases separating them. The CDR3 runs to 15 residues. Germline lookup yields CDR1 SGHRS and CDR2 YFSETQ. The CDR3 nucleotides are TGCGCCAGCAGCCGCGGGACTCCCTCCTACAATGAGCAGTTCTTC. This sequence encodes CASSRGTPSYNEQFF. Looking up the rest from reference TRBV5-1 and TRBJ2-1 gives the full variable domain: KAGVTQTPRYLIKTRGQQVTLSCSPISGHRSVSWYQQTPGQGLQFLFEYFSETQRNKGNFPGRFSGRQFSNSRSEMNVSTLELGDSALYLCASSRGTPSYNEQFFGPGTRLTVL.

The chain uses TRBV25-1 and TRBJ2-3, with a weak D call TRBD1 (6 bases). The CDR3 consists of 12 residues. Deletions cut 7 bases from V and 4 bases from J, with 9 bases between. The germline V gene encodes CDR1 MGHDK and CDR2 SYGVNS. CDR3 sequence: CASTSGADTQYF. The CDR3 DNA reads as TGTGCCAGCACTTCAGGGGCAGATACGCAGTATTTT.

In this sample, this clone turned up a few times. The chain has TRBV7-2 and TRBJ2-7; 10 bases fit TRBD2. Per germline, CDR1 SGHTA and CDR2 FQGNSA. Trimming removed 5 bases from V and 4 bases from J; junction bases left unmatched: 5. The CDR3 has 14 amino acids. CDR3 sequence reads: CASSPTSGKYEQYF. The CDR3 DNA is TGTGCCAGCAGCCCCACTAGCGGGAAATACGAGCAGTACTTC.

A single count supports this clone. The chain joins TRBV5-1 to TRBJ1-2, with TRBD1 matching 8 bases. V lost 3 bases and J lost 0; bases outside the gene matches: 13. The CDR3 runs to 18 residues. CDR1 SGHRS and CDR2 YFSETQ come from the germline V gene. CDR3 amino acids: CASSSTPGQVRANYGYTF. The DNA of the CDR3 is TGCGCCAGCAGCTCGACTCCGGGACAGGTGAGAGCTAACTATGGCTACACCTTC. Variable domain in full (rest from reference TRBV5-1 and TRBJ1-2): KAGVTQTPRYLIKTRGQQVTLSCSPISGHRSVSWYQQTPGQGLQFLFEYFSETQRNKGNFPGRFSGRQFSNSRSEMNVSTLELGDSALYLCASSSTPGQVRANYGYTFGSGTRLTVV.